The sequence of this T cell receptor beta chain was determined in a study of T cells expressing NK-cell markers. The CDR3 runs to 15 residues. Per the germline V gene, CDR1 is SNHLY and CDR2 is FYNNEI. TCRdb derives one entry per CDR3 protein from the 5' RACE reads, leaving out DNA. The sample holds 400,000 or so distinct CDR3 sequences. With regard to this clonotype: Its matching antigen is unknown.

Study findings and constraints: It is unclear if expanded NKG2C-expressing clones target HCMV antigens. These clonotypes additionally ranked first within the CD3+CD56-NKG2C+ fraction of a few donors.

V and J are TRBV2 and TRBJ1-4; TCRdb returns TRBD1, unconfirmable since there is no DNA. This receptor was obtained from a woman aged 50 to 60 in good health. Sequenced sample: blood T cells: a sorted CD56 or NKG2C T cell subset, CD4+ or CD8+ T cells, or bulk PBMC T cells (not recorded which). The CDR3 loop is CASKAGAATNEKLFF.